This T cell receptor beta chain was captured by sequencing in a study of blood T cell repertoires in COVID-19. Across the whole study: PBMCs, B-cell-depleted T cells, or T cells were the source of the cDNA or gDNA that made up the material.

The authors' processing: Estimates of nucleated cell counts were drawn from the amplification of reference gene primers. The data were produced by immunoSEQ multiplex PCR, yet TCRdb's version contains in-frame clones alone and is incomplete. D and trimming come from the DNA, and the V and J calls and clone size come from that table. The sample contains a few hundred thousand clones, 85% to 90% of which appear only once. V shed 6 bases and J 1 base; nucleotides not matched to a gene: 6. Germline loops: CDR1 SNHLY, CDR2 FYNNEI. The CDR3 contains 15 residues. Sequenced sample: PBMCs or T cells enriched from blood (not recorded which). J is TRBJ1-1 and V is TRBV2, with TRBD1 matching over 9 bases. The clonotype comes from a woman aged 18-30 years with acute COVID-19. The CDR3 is CASRATGGPNTEAFF. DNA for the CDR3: TGTGCCAGCAGGGCAACAGGGGGCCCGAACACTGAAGCTTTCTTT.